A selection of T cell receptor beta chains follows, all from one sample in a study of cytomegalovirus exposure and HLA in healthy donors. Some clones are missing from TCRdb's copy, which holds only in-frame ones; the method was immunoSEQ multiplex PCR. Of 130,000 or so clones detected, approximately 78% appear once; the ten largest clones hold 1.5%. Source material: PBMCs. The receptors originated from a female donor in good health and CMV-seronegative. The CDR3 runs from the conserved cysteine through the conserved F or W. A D gene is named only where the DNA matches it firmly. Rows may omit the clone size; those that give it use once, few, many or a size class.

. TRBJ2-2 TRBV21-1 . CASRQSGASNTGELFF TGTGCCAGCAGGCAGTCCGGAGCAAGCAACACCGGGGAGCTGTTTTTT
. TRBJ1-1 TRBV5-1 . CASSSQQVSTEAFF TGCGCCAGCAGCTCACAACAGGTCTCCACTGAAGCTTTCTTT
. TRBJ2-1 TRBV7-9 . CASSSNRAGWNYNEQFF TGTGCCAGCAGCTCCAACAGGGCTGGGTGGAATTACAATGAGCAGTTCTTC
. TRBJ1-2 TRBV10-3 . CAISEVGQNYGYTF TGTGCCATCAGTGAGGTAGGACAGAACTATGGCTACACCTTC
once TRBJ1-1 TRBV27 . CASSLVPWSTEAFF TGTGCCAGCAGTTTAGTTCCCTGGAGCACTGAAGCTTTCTTT
. TRBJ1-1 TRBV25-1 . CASRGQLNTEAFF TGTGCCAGCAGAGGACAGCTGAACACTGAAGCTTTCTTT
. TRBJ2-5 TRBV6-5 TRBD2 CASSALAGGLETQYF TGTGCCAGCAGTGCTCTAGCGGGAGGGTTAGAGACCCAGTACTTC
. TRBJ2-3 TRBV28 TRBD1 CASSLVGQGETDTQYF TGTGCCAGCAGTTTAGTGGGACAGGGGGAAACAGATACGCAGTATTTT
. TRBJ1-1 TRBV28 TRBD1 CASSLIGQGANTEAFF TGTGCCAGCAGTTTAATAGGACAGGGGGCTAACACTGAAGCTTTCTTT
. TRBJ2-3 TRBV15 TRBD2 CATSSGTSAYTDTQYF TGTGCCACCAGCAGCGGGACTAGCGCTTACACAGATACGCAGTATTTT
. TRBJ1-1 TRBV19 . CASSPRLNTEAFF TGTGCCAGTAGTCCCCGACTAAACACTGAAGCTTTCTTT
. TRBJ2-3 TRBV6-1 . CASSELAGSTDTQYF TGTGCCAGCAGTGAACTGGCGGGAAGCACAGATACGCAGTATTTT
. TRBJ2-3 TRBV28 TRBD1 CASSLTGSTDTQCF TGTGCCAGCAGTTTGACAGGGTCCACAGATACGCAGTGTTTT
. TRBJ1-2 TRBV9 . CASSVQGGGYTF TGTGCCAGCAGCGTACAGGGAGGGGGCTACACCTTC
. TRBJ2-3 TRBV18 . CASSPRRRGPSSKDTQYF TGTGCCAGCTCACCACGTCGGAGGGGACCCAGCTCGAAAGATACGCAGTATTTT
. TRBJ2-1 TRBV19 . CASSIGGGGISYNEQFF TGTGCCAGTAGTATAGGGGGGGGCGGGATCTCCTACAATGAGCAGTTCTTC
once TRBJ2-6 TRBV6-1 . CASSGAGAGANVLTF TGTGCCAGCAGTGGCGCAGGGGCTGGGGCCAACGTCCTGACTTTC
few TRBJ1-2 TRBV5-4 . CASSSTANYGYTF TGTGCCAGCAGCTCGACAGCTAACTATGGCTACACCTTC
. TRBJ2-7 TRBV9 . CASSVGGRGSAEEQYF TGTGCCAGCAGCGTAGGTGGACGAGGGTCCGCGGAAGAGCAGTACTTC
few TRBJ1-1 TRBV13 . CASSPLGGRTEAFF TGTGCCAGCAGCCCATTAGGGGGTAGGACTGAAGCTTTCTTT
few TRBJ1-4 TRBV27 . CASSLFRGANEKLFF TGTGCCAGCAGTTTATTTCGCGGGGCTAATGAAAAACTGTTTTTT
few TRBJ1-5 TRBV25-1 . CASSGRGQPQHF TGTGCCAGCAGTGGGAGGGGACAGCCCCAGCATTTT
. TRBJ1-1 TRBV4-1 . CASRRVSNTEAFF TGCGCCAGCAGACGGGTCTCGAACACTGAAGCTTTCTTT
. TRBJ2-1 TRBV7-8 TRBD2 CASRRGLAGEGHYNEQFF TGTGCCAGCAGGAGGGGACTAGCGGGAGAAGGGCATTACAATGAGCAGTTCTTC
. TRBJ2-5 TRBV6-1 . CASSELTVGTQYF TGTGCCAGCAGTGAATTAACGGTCGGGACCCAGTACTTC
. TRBJ2-1 TRBV28 TRBD2 CASSFLTSGLRGNEQFF TGTGCCAGCAGTTTTTTGACTAGCGGGTTGCGGGGCAATGAGCAGTTCTTC
. TRBJ2-1 TRBV7-8 . CASSLVGRTKQFF TGTGCCAGCAGCTTAGTCGGGAGAACTAAGCAGTTCTTC
. TRBJ2-7 TRBV5-1 . CASSLVQDEQYF TGCGCCAGCAGCTTGGTACAGGACGAGCAGTACTTC
. TRBJ1-1 TRBV30 . CAWSSQNPTEAFF TGTGCCTGGAGTTCTCAGAACCCCACTGAAGCTTTCTTT
. TRBJ1-1 TRBV27 TRBD1 CASRKDRANTEAFF TGTGCCAGCCGAAAAGACAGGGCGAACACTGAAGCTTTCTTT
. TRBJ2-7 TRBV6-5 TRBD1 CASSYLRTGWGDEQYF TGTGCCAGCAGTTACTTGAGGACAGGGTGGGGCGACGAGCAGTACTTC
. TRBJ1-5 TRBV6-1 . CAIAGLQPNQPQHF TGTGCCATCGCTGGACTTCAACCCAATCAGCCCCAGCATTTT
. TRBJ2-3 TRBV15 TRBD2 CATSGHAGVDTQYF TGTGCCACCAGCGGCCATGCGGGGGTAGATACGCAGTATTTT
few TRBJ2-5 TRBV18 . CASSPGQQEETQYF TGTGCCAGCTCACCAGGGCAGCAGGAAGAGACCCAGTACTTC
. TRBJ1-1 TRBV2 TRBD1 CASSYQGAEAFF TGTGCCAGCAGCTACCAGGGGGCTGAAGCTTTCTTT
once TRBJ2-3 TRBV28 . CASSPQTPQQPDTQYF TGTGCCAGCAGTCCCCAGACCCCCCAACAGCCAGATACGCAGTATTTT
. TRBJ2-7 TRBV6-5 . CASSRQVMGGYEQYF TGTGCCAGCAGCCGACAGGTCATGGGCGGGTACGAGCAGTACTTC
. TRBJ1-1 TRBV27 . CASSLQAGTEAFF TGTGCCAGCAGTTTACAGGCAGGCACTGAAGCTTTCTTT
. TRBJ1-5 TRBV28 TRBD1 CASSQWQGDRNQPQHF TGTGCCAGCAGTCAGTGGCAGGGGGATCGCAATCAGCCCCAGCATTTT
. TRBJ2-1 TRBV4-1 TRBD1 CASSQPFGQGRNEQFF TGCGCCAGCAGCCAACCATTCGGACAGGGAAGGAATGAGCAGTTCTTC
few TRBJ1-1 TRBV20-1 . CSARGAAEAFF TGCAGTGCTAGAGGGGCAGCAGAAGCTTTCTTT
few TRBJ1-5 TRBV7-6 TRBD1 CASSARTGGNQPQHF TGTGCCAGCAGCGCCCGGACAGGGGGGAATCAGCCCCAGCATTTT
few TRBJ2-1 TRBV4-3 TRBD2 CASSQDRSGSYEQFF TGCGCCAGCAGCCAAGATAGAAGCGGGAGCTATGAGCAGTTCTTC
. TRBJ2-5 TRBV15 . CATSRGNGAKQASQETQYF TGTGCCACCAGCAGAGGGAATGGGGCGAAACAGGCGTCCCAAGAGACCCAGTACTTC
. TRBJ2-3 TRBV5-1 TRBD2 CATSSGSTDTQYF TGCGCCACCTCTAGCGGGAGTACAGATACGCAGTATTTT
. TRBJ2-3 TRBV29-1 TRBD2 CSALAGEGTDTQYF TGCAGCGCCTTAGCGGGGGAGGGAACAGATACGCAGTATTTT
. TRBJ2-7 TRBV6-1 TRBD1 CASQRQGSSYEQYF TGTGCCAGTCAGAGACAGGGGAGCTCCTACGAGCAGTACTTC
. TRBJ2-3 TRBV10-3 . CAISEPFTDTQYF TGTGCCATCAGTGAGCCGTTCACAGATACGCAGTATTTT
. TRBJ1-1 TRBV7-9 . CASSFYVTEAFF TGTGCCAGCAGCTTCTACGTCACTGAAGCTTTCTTT
few TRBJ2-7 TRBV7-2 TRBD2 CASSLAIGTSGRVYRQYF TGTGCCAGCAGCTTAGCGATAGGGACTAGCGGGAGGGTGTACAGGCAGTACTTC
. TRBJ2-2 TRBV28 TRBD2 CASSLGLAGRAGELFF TGTGCCAGCAGTTTGGGACTAGCGGGGCGGGCCGGGGAGCTGTTTTTT